The 13 T cell receptor beta chains in this list originate from one sample, sequenced in a study of T cells after yellow fever vaccination. TCRdb independently ran MiXCR on the 5' RACE reads; one entry per CDR3 protein. The sample has about 330,000 distinct CDR3 sequences, roughly 4.3% seen once. The sequencing here drew on PBMCs, taken 5 days after the yellow fever booster vaccination. The receptors were sampled from a man aged 18 to 29 who received the YFV17D yellow fever vaccine.

The chain joins TRBV19 to TRBJ2-3; D perhaps matches TRBD1 (5 bases). Germline values: CDR1 LNHDA, CDR2 SQIVND (reference sequence). Deletions cut 3 bases from V and 4 bases from J, with 8 bases between. CDR3 length equals 13 residues. This chain's CDR3 is CASSMGLADTQYF. The CDR3 nucleotides read TGTGCCAGTAGTATGGGGCTAGCAGATACGCAGTATTTT.

This sequence joins TRBV5-5 and TRBJ1-1; D call uncertain. CDR1 is SGHKS, CDR2 YYEKEE, per germline (reference sequence). CDR3 length: 15 residues. The germline V and J ends were trimmed by 1 base and 1 base, with 11 bases remaining between them. CDR3 DNA sequence: TGTGCCAGCAGCTTGATATCGTCAGGGAACACTGAAGCTTTCTTT. This encodes CASSLISSGNTEAFF.

This clonotype was seen a few times. This sequence joins TRBV25-1 and TRBJ1-2; 7 positions agree with TRBD1. Unmatched junction bases numbered 9, after V lost 1 base and J lost 4 bases. Germline assignment: CDR1 MGHDK and CDR2 SYGVNS. CDR3 length: 16 amino acids. The CDR3 DNA sequence: TGTGCCAGCAGTGAATCGCTGGGACAGCACATCTATGGCTACACCTTC. This codes for CASSESLGQHIYGYTF.

This clonotype was picked up many times. The chain links TRBV6-5 to TRBJ1-3; D is ambiguous. The V end was cut by 6 bases, the J end by 4 bases, with 7 bases between. This CDR3 region has 12 residues. The germline CDR1 and CDR2 sequences are MNHEY and SVGAGI. The CDR3 loop reads CASSQGGNTIYF. CDR3 nucleotides: TGTGCCAGCAGCCAAGGCGGAAACACCATATATTTT.

This clonotype was detected many times. The chain couples TRBV12-3 or TRBV12-4 to TRBJ2-5; 7 bases are a match to TRBD1. Trimming took 6 bases from V and 3 from J; bases not matched to a gene: 4. The CDR3 extends over 13 amino acids. DNA for the CDR3: TGTGCCAGCAGCCGCGGACAGGAAGAGACCCAGTACTTC. Amino acids: CASSRGQEETQYF.

This chain connects TRBV7-8 to TRBJ2-7, with TRBD2 identical over 7 bases. The CDR3 extends over 14 amino acids. Germline CDR1 is SGHVS and CDR2 is FQNEAQ. J gave up 11 bases and V 3 bases, and 13 bases lay outside the gene matches. Here the CDR3 reads CASSFRQDGRDKYF. The CDR3 nucleotides are TGTGCCAGCAGCTTCCGCCAAGATGGGAGGGATAAGTACTTC.

The chain combines TRBV6-5 with TRBJ1-1, with D uncertain. Germline-derived CDR1 and CDR2 are MNHEY and SVGAGI. The V end lost 5 bases, the J end lost 10 bases, and 17 bases lay between the germline ends. This CDR3 is 13 amino acids long. CDR3 residues: CASSMAGDTRAFF. In nucleotides, the CDR3 is TGTGCCAGCAGTATGGCAGGCGATACGCGAGCTTTCTTT.

This clonotype appeared many times. The V and J genes are TRBV5-1 and TRBJ2-4; 9 nucleotides line up with TRBD1. The germline V gene encodes CDR1 SGHRS and CDR2 YFSETQ. The CDR3 totals 16 residues. J lost 4 bases, V lost 3 bases, and 8 bases had no gene match. CDR3 sequence reads: CASSSTPGTGKNIQYF. In DNA, the CDR3 is TGCGCCAGCAGCTCAACCCCCGGGACAGGGAAAAACATTCAGTACTTC.

By share of the sample, this clonotype is large. The rearrangement joins TRBV14 to TRBJ1-2; TRBD1 matches 9 bases. The CDR3 has 13 residues. The ends lost 5 bases at V and 2 bases at J; junction bases unmatched: 0. Germline lookup yields CDR1 SGHDN and CDR2 FVKESK. The CDR3 loop reads CASSGTGNYGYTF. The CDR3 DNA reads TGTGCCAGCAGCGGGACAGGGAACTATGGCTACACCTTC.

The rearrangement links TRBV4-3 to TRBJ2-1; D remains unclear. V was cut by 2 bases and J by 9 bases, with 11 bases left in between. The CDR3 is 13 residues long. CDR1 is LGHNA, CDR2 YSLEER, per germline. CDR3 DNA: TGCGCCAGCAGCCAAATGTTTTCTAGTGAGCAGTTCTTC. Translating gives CASSQMFSSEQFF.

Only a few counts were recorded for this clonotype. V gene TRBV7-7 combines with J gene TRBJ2-5, with 10 bases matching TRBD2. The CDR3 extends over 17 amino acids. CDR1 SSHAT and CDR2 FNYEAQ come from the germline V gene (reference sequence). Trimming took 5 bases from V and 4 from J; bases not matched to a gene: 13. CDR3 bases: TGTGCCAGCAGCATGGTCCTAGCGGGGGCGGAGGGAGAGACCCAGTACTTC. It codes for CASSMVLAGAEGETQYF.

This clonotype occurred a few times. The J gene is TRBJ1-5, the V gene TRBV7-6; D is unclear. Germline lookup yields CDR1 SGHVS and CDR2 FNYEAQ. V was cut by 1 base and J by 9 bases, with 10 bases left in between. The length of the CDR3 is 13 residues. The chain's CDR3 is CASSLEIGRPQHF. CDR3 in DNA: TGTGCCAGCAGCTTAGAGATAGGGAGGCCCCAGCATTTT.

This clonotype was counted ten times or more. The genes are TRBV7-9 and TRBJ2-1, with TRBD1 matching 9 bases. Trimming removed 4 bases from V and 3 bases from J; junction bases left unmatched: 7. This CDR3 comprises 16 residues. CDR1 and CDR2 from the germline V gene are SEHNR and FQNEAQ (reference sequence). The CDR3 DNA is TGTGCCAGCAGCTCCCGGACAGGGGCCCGCTACAATGAGCAGTTCTTC. As protein: CASSSRTGARYNEQFF.